One and the same sample provided the 20 T cell receptor beta chains below, sequenced in a study of metastatic and nonmetastatic thyroid tumors. From the PCR reads, TCRdb re-called clones with MiXCR. Of around 13,000 clones in the sample, 9% to 13% were seen once. Prior to thyroid surgery, none of the patients had received any treatment. Specimen: blood. These receptors were obtained from a female donor with papillary thyroid cancer or a benign thyroid nodule (not recorded which). Some clones in this sample may be carry-over from other donors' samples.

The chain combines TRBV28 with TRBJ1-6; tentative D call: TRBD1 (6 bases). CDR1 is MDHEN and CDR2 is SYDVKM in the germline V gene. This CDR3 is 14 amino acids long. V dropped 8 bases and J dropped 7 bases, with 15 bases sitting between them. CDR3 loop: CASGVQGKNSPLHF. The CDR3 DNA follows: TGTGCCAGCGGAGTACAGGGTAAAAATTCACCCCTCCACTTT.

This clone showed up just a few times. The V gene is TRBV19, the J gene TRBJ2-5; TRBD1 might be the D (7 bases). Trimming removed 3 bases from V and 0 bases from J, with 11 bases in between. Germline-derived CDR1 and CDR2 are LNHDA and SQIVND (reference sequence). The CDR3 runs to 15 residues. The CDR3 reads CASSIRGRNQETQYF. The CDR3 DNA sequence: TGTGCCAGTAGTATCAGGGGGAGGAACCAAGAGACCCAGTACTTC.

This clone appeared many times. The chain links TRBV5-1 to TRBJ2-3, with 8 bases fitting TRBD1. The germline gives CDR1 SGHRS, CDR2 YFSETQ. V dropped 3 bases and J dropped 6; count of bases not matched to a gene: 6. This CDR3 has 14 residues. The CDR3 DNA follows: TGCGCCAGCAGCTATGGACAGGGTGGTGATACGCAGTATTTT. Translated: CASSYGQGGDTQYF.

By its share, this clone is medium-sized (0.01 to 0.1%). This sequence joins TRBV6-1 and TRBJ1-2, with D perhaps TRBD1 (6 bases). V lost 5 bases to trimming and J lost 5 bases, with 9 bases between them. Germline V gene data show CDR1 as MNHNS and CDR2 as SASEGT. The CDR3 runs 12 residues. CDR3 sequence reads: CASSSGQYGYTF. CDR3 in DNA: TGTGCCAGCAGTTCCGGACAGTATGGCTACACCTTC.

This clone has at least ten counts. The genes are TRBV5-1 and TRBJ2-5; D unclear. V was cut by 5 bases and J by 3 bases, with 8 bases left in between. The CDR3 is made up of 12 amino acids. Germline V gives CDR1 SGHRS, CDR2 YFSETQ. The CDR3 bases are TGCGCCAGCAGGGAGCCTGAAGAGACCCAGTACTTC. It specifies CASREPEETQYF.

This clone appeared many times. CDR3: CASSATGRPDTQYF. As DNA, the CDR3 is TGTGCCAGCAGCGCTACAGGGAGACCAGATACGCAGTATTTT. The chain couples TRBV9 to TRBJ2-3, with a weak D call TRBD1 (6 bases). The CDR3 has 14 amino acids. V gave up 3 bases and J gave up 4 bases, with 12 bases separating them. Germline values: CDR1 SGDLS, CDR2 YYNGEE.

This clone has ten or more counts. This chain connects TRBV19 to TRBJ1-1, with D hard to call. CDR1 is LNHDA, CDR2 SQIVND, per germline (reference sequence). The CDR3 totals 12 residues. V shed 4 bases and J shed 5 bases, with 8 bases lying between them. CDR3 residues: CASSTGMTEAFF. DNA for the CDR3: TGTGCCAGTAGTACCGGTATGACTGAAGCTTTCTTT.

This clone was observed at least ten times. The chain joins TRBV10-3 to TRBJ1-4; D gene uncertain. CDR1 ENHRY and CDR2 SYGVKD come from the germline V gene. This CDR3 region has 12 residues. V lost 2 bases and J 6 bases, leaving 4 bases between the germline ends. This CDR3 reads CAISETDEKLFF. In nucleotides, the CDR3 is TGTGCCATCAGTGAGACAGATGAAAAACTGTTTTTT.

The table lists this clone with many counts. The V call is TRBV5-1, the J call TRBJ2-3; D not certain. This CDR3 comprises 15 residues. Germline CDR1 SGHRS, CDR2 YFSETQ. Between the trimmed V and J ends, which lost 6 bases and 3 bases, there was a span of 17 bases. The CDR3 loop reads CASKEGRARTDTQYF. The CDR3 DNA reads as TGCGCCAGCAAAGAAGGAAGGGCCAGGACAGATACGCAGTATTTT.

Many counts were recorded for this clone. This rearrangement joins TRBV10-3 to TRBJ2-1, with 11 bases aligning to TRBD2. V was pared by 6 bases and J by 7 bases, with 14 bases of the junction left unmatched. The CDR3 runs 17 residues. Germline V gives CDR1 ENHRY, CDR2 SYGVKD. The CDR3 protein is CAIRDSGRASGWNEQFF. CDR3 DNA: TGTGCCATCAGAGATAGCGGGAGGGCCTCTGGTTGGAATGAGCAGTTCTTC.

In this sample, this clone turned up many times. J is TRBJ1-5 and V is TRBV2; perhaps TRBD1 as D (5 bases). V was pared by 4 bases and J by 2 bases, with 12 bases between. Germline V CDR1 and CDR2: SNHLY, FYNNEI. The CDR3 contains 15 residues. Written as DNA, the CDR3 is TGTGCCAGCAGTGGGGGGGACTTCGGCAATCAGCCCCAGCATTTT. Protein: CASSGGDFGNQPQHF.

The rearrangement uses TRBV6-2 or TRBV6-3 and TRBJ2-7; the D call may be TRBD1 or TRBD2 (5 bases each). The CDR3 has 13 residues. Trimming removed 10 bases at V and 10 bases at J, with 23 bases between. The germline gives CDR1 MNHEY, CDR2 SVGEGT. The CDR3 region is CAITPWGDRDQYF. The DNA of the CDR3 is TGTGCCATCACTCCATGGGGCGACCGGGACCAGTACTTC.

This clone appeared many times. The rearrangement uses TRBV20-1 and TRBJ2-1; D unclear. This CDR3 has 16 amino acids. The germline V gene has CDR1 DFQATT and CDR2 SNEGSKA (reference sequence). V was pared by 7 bases and J by 0 bases, with 19 bases between. CDR3 residues: CSVGRFQVVSYNEQFF. The CDR3 DNA sequence: TGCAGTGTAGGCCGGTTCCAGGTAGTCTCCTACAATGAGCAGTTCTTC.

This clone was seen many times. The chain recombines TRBV2 with TRBJ2-1; 7 nucleotides align to TRBD2. Germline values: CDR1 SNHLY, CDR2 FYNNEI. The V gene end was trimmed by 8 bases and the J gene end by 6 bases; junction bases not matched to a gene: 7. The CDR3 sequence is 13 residues long. The CDR3 nucleotides are TGTGCCAGCGGGGACTACCTAGTCAATGAGCAGTTCTTC. The encoded protein is CASGDYLVNEQFF.

This clone was seen ten or more times. The chain couples TRBV11-3 to TRBJ2-3, with D maybe TRBD2 (5 bases). V was cut by 5 bases and J by 4 bases, with 7 bases left in between. Per germline, CDR1 SGHNT and CDR2 YENEEA. This CDR3 has 12 amino acids. Written as DNA, the CDR3 is TGTGCCAGCAGCCAGGACTCAGATACGCAGTATTTT. Its translation: CASSQDSDTQYF.

Points on this clone: The germline gene is not matched at one end of the junction; a read error may be the cause. V and J are TRBV7-8 and TRBJ2-6; 9 bases fit TRBD1. Germline V gene data show CDR1 as SGHVS and CDR2 as FQNEAQ. This CDR3 contains 17 residues. The CDR3 here is CASSWGTGHSGANFLAF. In nucleotides, the CDR3 is TGTGCCAGCAGCTGGGGGACAGGGCACTCTGGGGCCAACTTCCTGGCTTTC. Looking up the rest from reference TRBV7-8 and TRBJ2-6 gives the full variable domain: GAGVSQSPRYKVAKRGQDVALRCDPISGHVSLFWYQQALGQGPEFLTYFQNEAQLDKSGLPSDRFFAERPEGSVSTLKIQRTQQEDSAVYLCASSWGTGHSGANFLAFGAGSRLTVL.

This rearrangement joins TRBV12-3 or TRBV12-4 to TRBJ2-3; 7 nucleotides align to TRBD2. The trim removed 0 bases at V and 3 bases at J, leaving 9 bases unmatched. The CDR3 contains 17 residues. The CDR3 reads CASSLALGGRATDTQYF. The CDR3 DNA sequence: TGTGCCAGCAGTTTAGCGCTCGGCGGGAGAGCTACAGATACGCAGTATTTT.

The chain employs TRBV6-4 and TRBJ2-3, with D hard to call. V shed 0 bases and J shed 6 bases, with 7 bases lying between them. CDR3 length equals 13 residues. Germline V CDR1 and CDR2: MRHNA, SNTAGT. CDR3 DNA: TGTGCCAGCAGTGACTCTGCCACGGATACGCAGTATTTT. This gives the protein CASSDSATDTQYF.

This clone has at least ten counts. The rearrangement joins TRBV19 to TRBJ1-4; TRBD1 agrees at 7 bases. CDR1 and CDR2 (germline): LNHDA, SQIVND (reference sequence). V lost 8 bases to trimming and J lost 7 bases; unmatched junction nucleotides: 13. The CDR3 totals 15 residues. Here the CDR3 DNA reads TGTGCCAGTCGAGACAGGGAAGAAGGGCCTGAAAAACTGTTTTTT. Its protein product is CASRDREEGPEKLFF.

In this sample, this clone turned up many times. This chain joins TRBV30 and TRBJ1-5; D uncertain. The germline CDR1 and CDR2 sequences are GTSNPN and SVGIG (reference sequence). The CDR3 is 14 residues long. Deletions cut 1 base from V and 6 bases from J, with 13 bases between. The CDR3 loop is CAWSGVLGSQPQHF. The CDR3 bases are TGTGCCTGGAGTGGGGTCTTGGGGTCTCAGCCCCAGCATTTT.